The 31 T cell receptor beta chains in this list originate from one sample, sequenced in a study of patients and donors after allogeneic stem cell transplantation. A single record per CDR3 protein comes from TCRdb applying MiXCR to the RT-PCR reads. The sample yields around 150,000 distinct CDR3 sequences, about 29% seen once. The source material was blood, either unsorted or a sorted T cell fraction (not recorded which). The receptors stem from a human donor who was either an allogeneic HSCT recipient or a stem cell or donor lymphocyte infusion donor (not recorded which). It is not recorded whose cells these are; they may come from a transplant donor.

Only a few counts were recorded for this clonotype. This chain links TRBV21-1 with TRBJ2-5; the table's D call TRBD1 went unverified against the DNA. TRBV21-1 is an annotated pseudogene. The CDR3 sequence is 15 residues long. This CDR3 is CASNAQIRIQETQYF. As DNA, the CDR3 is TGTGCCAGCAACGCCCAGATAAGAATACAAGAGACCCAGTACTTC.

This rearrangement joins TRBV7-2 to TRBJ1-3; D gene uncertain. V was cut by 3 bases and J by 4 bases, with 4 bases left in between. The CDR3 consists of 12 residues. Looked up from germline, CDR1 is SGHTA and CDR2 is FQGNSA. The CDR3: CASSFQGNTIYF. CDR3 nucleotides: TGTGCCAGCAGCTTCCAGGGAAACACCATATATTTT.

This clonotype was counted once. The chain recombines TRBV3-1 with TRBJ2-4, with 8 bases that match TRBD2. Germline values: CDR1 LGHDT, CDR2 YNNKEL (reference sequence). The CDR3 consists of 14 residues. V gave up 4 bases and J gave up 9 bases; unmatched junction bases: 8. In nucleotides, the CDR3 is TGTGCCAGCAGCCCCTACGGTACTAGCGGCATTCAGTACTTC. Its protein is CASSPYGTSGIQYF.

The genes are TRBV29-1 and TRBJ2-3; 7 bases map to TRBD2. V dropped 1 base and J dropped 2; count of bases not matched to a gene: 12. Germline-derived CDR1 and CDR2 are SQVTM and ANQGSEA. This CDR3 is built from 17 residues. This CDR3 is CSVEGGTTGKHTDTQYF. In nucleotides, the CDR3 is TGCAGCGTTGAAGGGGGGACTACTGGAAAACACACAGATACGCAGTATTTT.

The gene calls are TRBV11-3 and TRBJ2-2; TRBD1 agrees at 7 bases. The length of the CDR3 is 15 residues. V lost 6 bases, J lost 3 bases, and 7 bases stayed unmatched. CDR1 SGHNT and CDR2 YENEEA come from the germline V gene. CDR3 loop: CASSFDRADTGELFF. The CDR3 DNA sequence: TGTGCCAGCAGTTTTGACAGGGCGGACACCGGGGAGCTGTTTTTT.

This clonotype came up a few times. This may stem from a read error, because a much larger clone lies one nucleotide away. The CDR3: CASSPGTSNEKLFF. The CDR3 coding sequence is TGCGCCAGCAGCCCCGGGACATCGAATGAAAAACTGTTTTTT. The V gene is TRBV4-3, the J gene TRBJ1-4; D might be TRBD1 (6 bases). The V end was cut by 4 bases, the J end by 5 bases, with 11 bases between. The CDR3 is made up of 14 amino acids. Germline CDR1 reads LGHNA; CDR2 reads YSLEER.

The CDR3 DNA reads TGCAGCGTTGAAGGACTAGCGGGACTCTACGAGCAGTACTTC. This gives the protein CSVEGLAGLYEQYF. The J gene is TRBJ2-7, the V gene TRBV29-1; the match to TRBD2 covers 11 bases. V shed 1 base and J 3 bases; nucleotides not matched to a gene: 2. The CDR3 runs to 14 residues. Germline assignment: CDR1 SQVTM and CDR2 ANQGSEA.

The J gene is TRBJ2-4, the V gene TRBV28; 10 bases map to TRBD2. The junction had 6 bases not matched to a gene; V was cut back by 8 bases and J by 8 bases. The V gene's germline CDR1 is MDHEN and CDR2 SYDVKM. The CDR3 runs to 13 residues. The CDR3 DNA is TGTGCCAGCGTTTTAGCGGGAGGAGACATTCAGTACTTC. Translating it yields CASVLAGGDIQYF.

The chain uses TRBV27 and TRBJ2-1; 8 nucleotides align to TRBD2. The V gene end was trimmed by 7 bases and the J gene end by 3 bases; junction bases not matched to a gene: 8. Germline-derived CDR1 and CDR2 are MNHEY and SMNVEV (reference sequence). This CDR3 comprises 15 residues. This CDR3 is CASTPSGSFYNEQFF. As DNA, the CDR3 is TGTGCCAGCACCCCCAGCGGGAGTTTCTACAATGAGCAGTTCTTC.

This clonotype was detected only a few times. The V gene is TRBV24-1, the J gene TRBJ2-7; D uncertain. V was clipped by 4 bases and J by 4 bases, with 10 bases between them. This CDR3 has 13 residues. The germline V gene has CDR1 KGHDR and CDR2 SFDVKD. CDR3 sequence reads: CATSDTHQYEQYF. CDR3 DNA sequence: TGTGCCACCAGTGACACACACCAGTACGAGCAGTACTTC.

This clonotype was counted only a few times. The chain is built from TRBV29-1 and TRBJ2-7; D possibly uses TRBD1 or TRBD2 (5 bases each). Germline V CDR1 and CDR2: SQVTM, ANQGSEA. V shed 4 bases and J shed 2 bases, with 6 bases lying between them. The CDR3 contains 11 residues. CDR3 coding DNA: TGCAGCGTTGGAGGGGCCTACGAGCAGTACTTC. This sequence encodes CSVGGAYEQYF.

This chain connects TRBV6-6 to TRBJ2-1; 7 bases match TRBD1. The junction had 1 base not matched to a gene; V was cut back by 5 bases and J by 0 bases. Germline values: CDR1 MNHNY, CDR2 SVGAGI (reference sequence). The CDR3 has 14 residues. CDR3 sequence: CASSRDSSYNEQFF. CDR3 coding DNA: TGTGCCAGCAGTAGGGACAGCTCCTACAATGAGCAGTTCTTC.

This chain uses TRBV12-3 or TRBV12-4 with TRBJ2-4; the D gene is possibly TRBD2 (5 bases). Trimming shortened V by 4 bases and J by 0 bases, and 19 bases separated the two germline ends. This CDR3 is 18 amino acids long. The CDR3 loop reads CASSSEGSSYLAKNIQYF. CDR3 DNA sequence: TGTGCCAGCAGTTCAGAGGGAAGCTCGTACTTAGCCAAAAACATTCAGTACTTC.

The table lists this clonotype with a few counts. The chain joins TRBV12-3 or TRBV12-4 to TRBJ2-7, with D unresolved. V dropped 4 bases and J dropped 2 bases, with 0 bases sitting between them. The CDR3 has 10 residues. CDR3 nucleotides: TGTGCCAGCAGTTCCTACGAGCAGTACTTC. Translating gives CASSSYEQYF.

This clonotype occurred many times. This chain connects TRBV5-6 to TRBJ1-3; D gene ambiguous. Germline-derived CDR1 and CDR2 are SGHDT and YYEEEE. Deletions cut 6 bases from V and 0 bases from J, with 4 bases between. This CDR3 contains 12 residues. CDR3 sequence reads: CASTGSGNTIYF. The CDR3 DNA reads as TGTGCCAGCACAGGCTCTGGAAACACCATATATTTT.

The V call is TRBV7-2, the J call TRBJ2-5, with D possibly TRBD2 on 5 matching bases. The CDR3 consists of 13 residues. V was trimmed by 3 bases and J by 0 bases, leaving 5 bases between them. CDR1 and CDR2 (germline): SGHTA, FQGNSA. Here the CDR3 reads CASSFSDQETQYF. The CDR3 region has the DNA TGTGCCAGCAGCTTTAGCGACCAAGAGACCCAGTACTTC.

This clonotype was observed a few times. The chain uses TRBV12-3 or TRBV12-4 and TRBJ1-1; no definite D call. The V gene lost 1 base and the J gene lost 3 bases, with 6 bases spanning the gap. CDR3 length equals 13 residues. The CDR3 coding sequence is TGTGCCAGCAGTTTAGGTTGGGACACTGAAGCTTTCTTT. Amino acids: CASSLGWDTEAFF.

This clonotype has just a few counts. This rearrangement joins TRBV5-1 to TRBJ1-6; TRBD1 aligns across 8 bases. Germline V gene sequence: CDR1 SGHRS, CDR2 YFSETQ. The CDR3 length is 17 residues. J gave up 7 bases and V 4 bases, and 13 bases lay outside the gene matches. CDR3 loop: CASSPSGQGARNSPLHF. CDR3 sequence (DNA): TGCGCCAGCAGCCCGTCCGGGCAGGGGGCGAGAAATTCACCCCTCCACTTT.

Only a few counts were recorded for this clonotype. The junction departs from the called germline gene at one end, perhaps through a read error. The chain is built from TRBV7-9 and TRBJ2-4; no reliable D call. This CDR3 contains 8 residues. In germline, CDR1 is SEHNR, CDR2 FQNEAQ (reference sequence). The CDR3 loop is CASSETTF. The DNA for the CDR3 is TGTGCCAGCAGCGAAACGACCTTC. Together with reference TRBV7-9 and TRBJ2-4, the CDR3 gives the full variable domain: DTGVSQNPRHKITKRGQNVTFRCDPISEHNRLYWYRQTLGQGPEFLTYFQNEAQLEKSRLLSDRFSAERPKGSFSTLEIQRTEQGDSAMYLCASSETTFGAGTRLSVL.

The table lists this clonotype with a few counts. The V and J genes are TRBV20-1 and TRBJ1-1; D remains unclear. The CDR3 runs to 13 residues. Trimming took off 5 bases at V and 3 bases at J, with 13 bases between the two ends. The germline V gene encodes CDR1 DFQATT and CDR2 SNEGSKA (reference sequence). As DNA, the CDR3 is TGCAGTGCTCCCAGTGGCATTTACACTGAAGCTTTCTTT. Amino acids: CSAPSGIYTEAFF.

The chain uses TRBV20-1 and TRBJ2-3; D is unresolved. The CDR3 consists of 11 residues. Germline V gene lookup returns CDR1 DFQATT and CDR2 SNEGSKA (reference sequence). V dropped 3 bases and J dropped 1 base, with 2 bases sitting between them. CDR3 in DNA: TGCAGTGCTAGGCGCACAGATACGCAGTATTTT. This encodes CSARRTDTQYF.

The rearrangement joins TRBV24-1 to TRBJ2-3, with a weak D call TRBD2 (7 bases). V lost 7 bases and J lost 2, with 21 bases in between. The length of the CDR3 is 17 residues. Germline V gene data show CDR1 as KGHDR and CDR2 as SFDVKD. The CDR3 is CATSQWGRGSVTDTQYF. As DNA, the CDR3 is TGTGCCACCAGCCAATGGGGGCGCGGGAGTGTCACAGATACGCAGTATTTT.

There are a few counts of this clonotype. V usage is TRBV28 and J usage is TRBJ2-7; possibly TRBD1 for D (6 bases). V was shortened by 6 bases and J by 1 base, with 10 bases between the two germline ends. Germline V gives CDR1 MDHEN, CDR2 SYDVKM. The CDR3 covers 13 residues. CDR3 sequence reads: CASSGDTSYEQYF. CDR3 nucleotides: TGTGCCAGCAGCGGGGACACATCCTACGAGCAGTACTTC.

The V gene is TRBV4-1, the J gene TRBJ2-7, with D possibly TRBD1 on 5 matching bases. In germline, CDR1 is MGHRA, CDR2 YSYEKL. Deletions cut 3 bases from V and 2 bases from J, with 17 bases between. This CDR3 has 16 amino acids. CDR3 sequence: CASSHPRQSRTYEQYF. The CDR3 DNA reads TGCGCCAGCAGCCACCCACGACAGTCTAGGACCTACGAGCAGTACTTC.

This clonotype was observed many times. The V and J genes are TRBV12-3 or TRBV12-4 and TRBJ1-2; no clear D. CDR3 length equals 13 residues. Trimming left V 7 bases short and J 5 bases short, with 14 bases between. The CDR3 DNA sequence: TGTGCCAGCACCGACGTGGCACCGTATGGCTACACCTTC. This encodes CASTDVAPYGYTF.

The gene calls are TRBV9 and TRBJ1-6, with 10 bases aligning to TRBD1. Germline V gene data show CDR1 as SGDLS and CDR2 as YYNGEE. The V segment lost 0 bases and the J segment 9 bases; nucleotides outside the gene matches: 3. CDR3 length: 15 amino acids. CDR3 sequence (DNA): TGTGCCAGCAGCGTAGAGGGACAGGGGATTTCACCCCTCCACTTT. Protein: CASSVEGQGISPLHF.

This clonotype was seen more than once but under ten times. The V call is TRBV25-1, the J call TRBJ2-7, with TRBD1 matching over 7 bases. With 5 bases clipped from V and 5 bases from J, the junction kept 9 bases outside the gene matches. The CDR3 loop spans 14 amino acids. CDR1 and CDR2 from the germline V gene are MGHDK and SYGVNS. The CDR3 loop reads CASSTWDSSNEQYF. The CDR3 nucleotides are TGTGCCAGCAGTACGTGGGACAGTTCGAACGAGCAGTACTTC.

This clonotype has a count of ten or more. The chain links TRBV11-2 to TRBJ1-2; 7 positions match TRBD1. The CDR3 is 14 amino acids. Germline assignment: CDR1 SGHAT and CDR2 FQNNGV. V was clipped by 1 base and J by 4 bases; unmatched bases: 3. The CDR3 is CASSLGQGFYGYTF. CDR3 DNA: TGTGCCAGCAGCTTAGGACAGGGTTTCTATGGCTACACCTTC.

The J gene is TRBJ1-6, the V gene TRBV5-1; 7 positions agree with TRBD1. The CDR3 is 14 residues long. CDR1 is SGHRS, CDR2 YFSETQ, per germline. Losses at the gene ends were 1 base for V and 8 bases for J; bases not matched to a gene: 3. The CDR3 is CASSLLQGDSPLHF. CDR3 nucleotides: TGCGCCAGCAGCTTGTTGCAGGGGGATTCACCCCTCCACTTT.

The V gene is TRBV6-5, the J gene TRBJ1-2, with D possibly being TRBD1 (5 bases). Germline V gene lookup returns CDR1 MNHEY and CDR2 SVGAGI. The ends were cut back, 1 base at V and 6 bases at J, with 9 bases in the middle. The CDR3 loop spans 13 amino acids. CDR3 region: CASSYLDRNGYTF. Here the CDR3 DNA reads TGTGCCAGCAGTTACTTAGACAGAAATGGCTACACCTTC.

This chain connects TRBV12-3 or TRBV12-4 to TRBJ2-7, with TRBD2 identical over 12 bases. Trimming cost V 10 bases and J 3 bases; bases outside gene matches: 4. This CDR3 contains 13 residues. CDR3 DNA sequence: TGTGCCACCCGACTAGCGGGAGACTACGAGCAGTACTTC. It is translated as CATRLAGDYEQYF.